This paragraph reports one T cell receptor (beta chain). Its antigen is currently unknown. This sample was taken from a study of T cells after yellow fever vaccination. Template switching with 5'RACE generated the TCR cDNA and added a universal primer site and UMIs. TCRdb independently ran MiXCR on the 5' RACE reads; one entry per CDR3 protein. The sample carries 610,000 or so distinct CDR3 sequences, around an eighth recorded once. General study results and limits: It was a weaker secondary response, yet one that peaked faster, at day 5 versus 15. Few clonotypes appeared in both CD4 and CD8 compartments. Reappearance after the booster was observed for most primary-vaccination clones (about 95% CD4, roughly 90% CD8).

V was shortened by 2 bases and J by 4 bases, with 34 bases between the two germline ends. In germline, CDR1 is SGHRS, CDR2 YFSETQ. The CDR3 is 22 amino acids. The sample consisted of PBMCs, taken on the day of the yellow fever booster vaccination. The clonotype originates from a man aged 25 to 40 who received the YFV17D yellow fever vaccine. The chain recombines TRBV5-1 with TRBJ2-1; the D gene is possibly TRBD2 (6 bases). The CDR3 reads CASSFYVGGGRAPRRGYNEQFF. The DNA for the CDR3 is TGCGCCAGCAGCTTCTATGTGGGAGGCGGGCGGGCCCCCCGTCGAGGATACAATGAGCAGTTCTTC.